The next 29 T cell receptor beta chains were all read from a single sample in a study of shared clonotypes between healthy human individuals (dated by TCRdb to between 2020 and 2021). The library relied on the immunoSEQ multiplex PCR assay. The immuneACCESS repertoire file appears here via TCRdb, limited to in-frame rearrangements. These files lack a portion of the clones; in checked studies, under half of the deficit traces to unresolved V genes, and the cause of the others is not known. A total of 2 million to 2.5 million clones appear in this sample, roughly 95% of them only once. Of the sample, less than 0.15% is held by the ten largest clones. The specimen was naive CD4+ T cells sorted from blood. The sample's cell subset or site, from its label and the paper: CD45RA+ positively selected. These receptors originate from a man between 18 and 35 years old in good health.

The chain has TRBV5-4 and TRBJ2-2; D perhaps matches TRBD1 (5 bases). The CDR3 runs 14 residues. In germline, CDR1 is SGHNT, CDR2 YYREEE (reference sequence). The V end was cut by 2 bases, the J end by 6 bases, with 11 bases between. CDR3 loop: CASSFRVPAGELFF. The CDR3, as DNA: TGTGCCAGCAGCTTCAGGGTTCCCGCCGGGGAGCTGTTTTTT.

The V call is TRBV15, the J call TRBJ1-5, with unresolved D. Germline CDR1 reads LNHNV; CDR2 reads YYDKDF (reference sequence). The CDR3 is 13 residues long. V was trimmed by 0 bases and J by 6 bases, leaving 6 bases between them. The CDR3 DNA reads TGTGCCACCAGCAGAGATATTGGTCAGCCCCAGCATTTT. Its protein is CATSRDIGQPQHF.

This rearrangement joins TRBV10-3 to TRBJ2-3, with TRBD2 matching 8 bases. Looked up from germline, CDR1 is ENHRY and CDR2 is SYGVKD. The CDR3 consists of 14 residues. V was pared by 11 bases and J by 4 bases, with 11 bases of the junction left unmatched. CDR3 loop: CAAQSGSGADTQYF. CDR3 sequence (DNA): TGTGCCGCGCAAAGCGGGAGCGGGGCAGATACGCAGTATTTT.

The chain is built from TRBV29-1 and TRBJ2-7; a weak D match, TRBD1 (5 bases). V was cut by 1 base and J by 5 bases, with 12 bases left in between. The CDR3 is 13 amino acids. Per the germline V gene, CDR1 is SQVTM and CDR2 is ANQGSEA. The CDR3 nucleotides read TGCAGCGTTGAAGCTCTCCAGGGAAACGAGCAGTACTTC. Protein: CSVEALQGNEQYF.

On this clone: Its ends do not fully match the called genes, so a read error is possible. This CDR3 reads CASSPGQFGETQYF. As DNA, the CDR3 is TGTGCTAGCAGCCCGGGACAGTTTGGGGAGACCCAGTACTTC. The genes are TRBV7-7 and TRBJ2-5, with 7 bases identical to TRBD1. The CDR3 runs 14 residues. Germline-derived CDR1 and CDR2 are SSHAT and FNYEAQ (reference sequence). The complete variable domain, with remaining parts taken from reference TRBV7-7 and TRBJ2-5, reads GAGVSQSPRYKVTKRGQDVTLRCDPISSHATLYWYQQALGQGPEFLTYFNYEAQPDKSGLPSDRFSAERPEGSISTLTIQRTEQRDSAMYRCASSPGQFGETQYFGPGTRLLVL.

V gene TRBV28 combines with J gene TRBJ2-1; D might be TRBD2 (6 bases). The CDR3 consists of 13 residues. V was pared by 6 bases and J by 5 bases, with 11 bases between. Germline V gene sequence: CDR1 MDHEN, CDR2 SYDVKM. This CDR3 reads CASSPGDNNEQFF. The CDR3 coding sequence is TGTGCCAGCAGCCCGGGGGATAACAATGAGCAGTTCTTC.

The chain has TRBV6-1 and TRBJ2-7; 12 bases line up with TRBD2. Trimming removed 7 bases from V and 3 bases from J; junction bases left unmatched: 1. This CDR3 contains 13 residues. The germline CDR1 and CDR2 sequences are MNHNS and SASEGT. In DNA, the CDR3 is TGTGCCAGCAAGGGACTAGCGGGCTACGAGCAGTACTTC. Translated, it gives CASKGLAGYEQYF.

This chain joins TRBV11-2 and TRBJ2-7; possible D gene TRBD2, 6 bases. V was clipped by 6 bases and J by 2 bases, with 17 bases between them. The CDR3 sequence is 15 residues long. Germline V lookup: CDR1 SGHAT, CDR2 FQNNGV. CDR3 residues: CASSSPGLITYEQYF. CDR3 nucleotides: TGTGCCAGCAGTTCACCGGGACTGATAACCTACGAGCAGTACTTC.

The V gene is TRBV5-1, the J gene TRBJ1-2; no reliable D call. The CDR3 extends over 12 amino acids. V shed 1 base and J shed 4 bases, with 5 bases lying between them. The V gene's germline CDR1 is SGHRS and CDR2 YFSETQ. The CDR3 reads CASSLNTYGYTF. CDR3 bases: TGCGCCAGCAGCTTGAACACCTATGGCTACACCTTC. Full variable domain (missing parts from reference TRBV5-1 and TRBJ1-2): KAGVTQTPRYLIKTRGQQVTLSCSPISGHRSVSWYQQTPGQGLQFLFEYFSETQRNKGNFPGRFSGRQFSNSRSEMNVSTLELGDSALYLCASSLNTYGYTFGSGTRLTVV.

The chain carries TRBV5-6 and TRBJ2-7; D remains unclear. The V and J ends lost 3 bases and 9 bases respectively, with 19 bases between them. The CDR3 extends over 14 amino acids. The germline V gene encodes CDR1 SGHDT and CDR2 YYEEEE. The CDR3, as DNA: TGTGCCAGCAGCTCCTTTCTTCTGTCTCGAGCGCAGTACTTC. This gives the protein CASSSFLLSRAQYF.

CDR3 nucleotides: TGTGCCTGGAGTTCTTCAGGGGGGGGAAACACCATATATTTT. This translates into CAWSSSGGGNTIYF. The V gene is TRBV30, the J gene TRBJ1-3; 7 positions agree with TRBD1. The CDR3 extends over 14 amino acids. Trimming took 2 bases from V and 4 from J; bases not matched to a gene: 5. Germline V gene data show CDR1 as GTSNPN and CDR2 as SVGIG (reference sequence). The complete variable domain, with remaining parts taken from reference TRBV30 and TRBJ1-3, reads SQTIHQWPATLVQPVGSPLSLECTVEGTSNPNLYWYRQAAGRGLQLLFYSVGIGQISSEVPQNLSASRPQDRQFILSSKKLLLSDSGFYLCAWSSSGGGNTIYFGEGSWLTVV.

This chain joins TRBV7-2 and TRBJ2-3; D gene uncertain. Germline lookup yields CDR1 SGHTA and CDR2 FQGNSA. V was trimmed by 3 bases and J by 6 bases, leaving 7 bases between them. The length of the CDR3 is 12 residues. CDR3 residues: CASSFYIDTQYF. DNA of the CDR3: TGTGCCAGCAGCTTTTATATCGATACGCAGTATTTT.

V is TRBV6-1 and J is TRBJ2-1; D gene unclear. The CDR3 has 15 amino acids. V lost 4 bases to trimming and J lost 3 bases, with 13 bases between them. Germline CDR1 MNHNS, CDR2 SASEGT. CDR3 in DNA: TGTGCCAGCAGTGGTTCGGACGCAGTCTACAATGAGCAGTTCTTC. Residues: CASSGSDAVYNEQFF.

Here the CDR3 DNA reads TGCAGCCCAAGAGAGGGGACAGGGGCTTTGCTAGCCAAAAACATTCAGTACTTC. This sequence encodes CSPREGTGALLAKNIQYF. The rearrangement uses TRBV29-1 and TRBJ2-4, with 10 bases aligning to TRBD1. This CDR3 has 18 residues. From germline, CDR1 is SQVTM and CDR2 ANQGSEA. The V and J ends lost 8 bases and 0 bases, in that order; junction bases with no gene match: 16.

J is TRBJ2-1 and V is TRBV9; 10 nucleotides match TRBD2. V trimming: 3 bases; J trimming: 5 bases; junction bases outside the gene matches: 8. Per germline, CDR1 SGDLS and CDR2 YYNGEE. The CDR3 has 16 residues. The CDR3 loop is CASSDTSGKGNNEQFF. CDR3 coding DNA: TGTGCCAGCAGCGATACTAGCGGGAAGGGAAACAATGAGCAGTTCTTC.

The chain links TRBV27 to TRBJ2-7; D is ambiguous. Trimming cost V 4 bases and J 9 bases, with 19 bases left between them. Germline CDR1 reads MNHEY; CDR2 reads SMNVEV (reference sequence). This CDR3 has 14 residues. The CDR3 region has the DNA TGTGCCAGCAGTTCCCTCGGACGGTCACGAGGGCAGTACTTC. It yields the protein CASSSLGRSRGQYF.

V usage is TRBV6-5 and J usage is TRBJ1-3; D gene unclear. Germline V gene data show CDR1 as MNHEY and CDR2 as SVGAGI. CDR3 length equals 16 residues. V was shortened by 0 bases and J by 0 bases, with 9 bases between the two germline ends. The CDR3 coding sequence is TGTGCCAGCAGTTACTCCTTGAGAACCTCTGGAAACACCATATATTTT. This translates into CASSYSLRTSGNTIYF.

The genes are TRBV10-1 and TRBJ1-1; D is unclear. The V gene's germline CDR1 is WNHNN and CDR2 SYGVQD (reference sequence). V lost 3 bases and J lost 8, with 16 bases in between. CDR3 size: 14 residues. The DNA for the CDR3 is TGCGCCAGCAGTGAAACCGGAAGAGAGAGAGAAGCTTTCTTT. It is translated as CASSETGREREAFF.

The V call is TRBV19, the J call TRBJ2-7, with D perhaps matching TRBD1 (5 bases). CDR3 length equals 12 residues. Per germline, CDR1 LNHDA and CDR2 SQIVND (reference sequence). Here the CDR3 reads CVRTTPTYEQYF. CDR3 DNA sequence: TGTGTCAGGACAACCCCCACCTACGAGCAGTACTTC.

The V call is TRBV7-9, the J call TRBJ2-2, with 9 nucleotides matching TRBD2. Germline V gives CDR1 SEHNR, CDR2 FQNEAQ (reference sequence). This CDR3 spans 14 amino acids. The junction had 12 bases not matched to a gene; V was cut back by 11 bases and J by 8 bases. The CDR3 reads CAPQGPSGIGELFF. The CDR3, as DNA: TGTGCCCCCCAGGGGCCTAGCGGGATTGGGGAGCTGTTTTTT.

Points on this clone: Lacking the conserved final phenylalanine or tryptophan, this CDR3 likely reflects a read error. The limits of the CDR3 on the DNA are not certain, so only TCRdb's listed CDR3 is given. The chain employs TRBV4-1 and TRBJ1-1. The V gene's germline CDR1 is MGHRA and CDR2 YSYEKL. Inclusive of both ends, the CDR3 amounts to 14 amino acids. The CDR3 protein is CASSPRDSLYAPYL.

The chain recombines TRBV5-1 with TRBJ2-3; D might be TRBD1 or TRBD2, each matching 6 bases. Germline V gene lookup returns CDR1 SGHRS and CDR2 YFSETQ. The CDR3 spans 18 residues. The germline V and J ends were trimmed by 1 base and 0 bases, with 18 bases remaining between them. The CDR3 protein is CASSLIGGGQSSTDTQYF. The CDR3 DNA is TGCGCCAGCAGCTTGATAGGGGGAGGACAGTCTAGCACAGATACGCAGTATTTT.

The V gene is TRBV27, the J gene TRBJ2-3; 16 bases line up with TRBD2. Trimming at V came to 5 bases and at J to 4 bases, leaving 9 bases not matched to a gene. This CDR3 is 18 amino acids long. Germline CDR1 is MNHEY and CDR2 is SMNVEV (reference sequence). The CDR3 DNA reads TGTGCCAGCAGTCCAGGGGGACTAGCGGGAGGGAGGGCAGATACGCAGTATTTT. Translated, it gives CASSPGGLAGGRADTQYF.

This clone was seen a single time. The rearrangement links TRBV11-2 to TRBJ2-1; the D is unclear. The CDR3 is 12 residues long. Germline CDR1 SGHAT, CDR2 FQNNGV. Trimming left V 1 base short and J 8 bases short, with 6 bases between. This CDR3 is CASSLVGYEQFF. CDR3 DNA sequence: TGTGCCAGCAGCTTAGTTGGCTATGAGCAGTTCTTC.

Concerning this clone: The sample holds other DNA sequences that translate to the same CDR3. The gene calls are TRBV19 and TRBJ1-6, with 7 bases lining up with TRBD1. This CDR3 has 14 amino acids. Trimming took 4 bases from V and 6 from J; bases not matched to a gene: 3. Germline V CDR1 and CDR2: LNHDA, SQIVND (reference sequence). CDR3 loop: CASSTGQSNSPLHF. CDR3 bases: TGTGCCAGTAGTACGGGACAGTCTAATTCACCCCTCCACTTT.

The chain combines TRBV6-6 with TRBJ2-7; D gene ambiguous. The CDR3 length is 13 residues. CDR1 MNHNY and CDR2 SVGAGI come from the germline V gene (reference sequence). Trimming removed 5 bases at V and 0 bases at J, with 8 bases between. CDR3 nucleotide sequence: TGTGCCAGCAGTCCCGACAACTCCTACGAGCAGTACTTC. It translates to CASSPDNSYEQYF.

This clone was observed once. The J gene is TRBJ2-2, the V gene TRBV5-4; TRBD1 aligns across 9 bases. Germline-derived CDR1 and CDR2 are SGHNT and YYREEE (reference sequence). Trimming removed 0 bases from V and 7 bases from J; junction bases left unmatched: 10. CDR3 length: 17 amino acids. Here the CDR3 reads CASSLGDRGFRFGELFF. The DNA for the CDR3 is TGTGCCAGCAGCTTGGGAGACAGGGGGTTTAGGTTCGGGGAGCTGTTTTTT.

This sequence joins TRBV2 and TRBJ1-6; TRBD1 agrees at 8 bases. Germline loops: CDR1 SNHLY, CDR2 FYNNEI. This CDR3 contains 14 residues. Unmatched junction bases numbered 6, after V lost 4 bases and J lost 10 bases. The CDR3: CASSAGQGGSPLHF. The CDR3 DNA reads TGTGCCAGCAGTGCCGGACAGGGTGGATCACCCCTCCACTTT.

The chain links TRBV6-5 to TRBJ2-7, with no clear D. The V gene's germline CDR1 is MNHEY and CDR2 SVGAGI. With 4 bases removed from V and 3 bases from J, the gap between germline ends came to 10 bases. The CDR3 consists of 13 residues. DNA of the CDR3: TGTGCCAGCAGTTCTCAACCCGACTACGAGCAGTACTTC. Its translation: CASSSQPDYEQYF.